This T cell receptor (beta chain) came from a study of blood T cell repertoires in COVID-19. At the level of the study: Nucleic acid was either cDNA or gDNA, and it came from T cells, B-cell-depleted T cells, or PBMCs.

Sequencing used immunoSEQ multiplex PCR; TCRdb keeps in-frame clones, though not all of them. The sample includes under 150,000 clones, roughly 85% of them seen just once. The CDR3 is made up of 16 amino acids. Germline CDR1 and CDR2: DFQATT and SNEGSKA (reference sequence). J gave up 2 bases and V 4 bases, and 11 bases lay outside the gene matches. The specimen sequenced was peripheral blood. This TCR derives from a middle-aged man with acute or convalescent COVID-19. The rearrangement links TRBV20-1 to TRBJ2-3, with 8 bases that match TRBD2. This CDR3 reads CSATELGGGITDTQYF. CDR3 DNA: TGCAGTGCTACTGAGCTCGGGGGGGGCATCACAGATACGCAGTATTTT.